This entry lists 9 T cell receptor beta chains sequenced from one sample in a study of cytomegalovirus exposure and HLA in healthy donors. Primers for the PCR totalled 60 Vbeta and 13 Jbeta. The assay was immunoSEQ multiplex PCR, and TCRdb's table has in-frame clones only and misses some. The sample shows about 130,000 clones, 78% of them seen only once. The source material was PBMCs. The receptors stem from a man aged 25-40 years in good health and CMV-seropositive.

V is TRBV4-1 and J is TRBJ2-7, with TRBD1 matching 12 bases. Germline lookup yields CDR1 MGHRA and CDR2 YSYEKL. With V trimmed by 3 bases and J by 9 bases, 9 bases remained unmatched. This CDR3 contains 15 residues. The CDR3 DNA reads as TGCGCCAGCAGCCATCCGGGACAGGGGGCGCCATTGCAGTACTTC. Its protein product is CASSHPGQGAPLQYF.

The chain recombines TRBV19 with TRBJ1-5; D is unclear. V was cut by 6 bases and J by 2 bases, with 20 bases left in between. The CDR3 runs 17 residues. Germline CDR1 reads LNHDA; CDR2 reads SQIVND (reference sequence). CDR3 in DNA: TGTGCCAGTAGCAACAGACACACCCGCGGGGGCAATCAGCCCCAGCATTTT. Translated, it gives CASSNRHTRGGNQPQHF.

CDR3 nucleotide sequence: TGTGCCAGCAGTTCCGGACTAGCGGGGGCCTACGAGCAGTACTTC. Amino acid sequence: CASSSGLAGAYEQYF. The V call is TRBV6-5, the J call TRBJ2-7, with 13 bases that match TRBD2. J lost 2 bases, V lost 4 bases, and 2 bases had no gene match. The germline gives CDR1 MNHEY, CDR2 SVGAGI. The CDR3 is 15 residues long.

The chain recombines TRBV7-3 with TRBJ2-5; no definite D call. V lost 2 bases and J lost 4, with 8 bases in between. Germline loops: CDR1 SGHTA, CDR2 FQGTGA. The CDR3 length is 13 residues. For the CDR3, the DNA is TGTGCCAGCAGCTTAGGTCCGAGAGAGACCCAGTACTTC. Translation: CASSLGPRETQYF.

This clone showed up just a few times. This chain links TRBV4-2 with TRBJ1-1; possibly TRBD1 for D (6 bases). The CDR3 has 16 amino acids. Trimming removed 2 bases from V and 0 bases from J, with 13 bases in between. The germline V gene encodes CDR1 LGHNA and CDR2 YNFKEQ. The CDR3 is CASSQKPQGLNTEAFF. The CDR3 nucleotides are TGTGCCAGCAGCCAAAAACCACAGGGACTGAACACTGAAGCTTTCTTT.

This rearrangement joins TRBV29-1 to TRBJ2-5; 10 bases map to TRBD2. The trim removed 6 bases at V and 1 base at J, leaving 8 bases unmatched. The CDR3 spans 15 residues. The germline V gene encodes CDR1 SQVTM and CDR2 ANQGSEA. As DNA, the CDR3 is TGCAGCGTCCCAGGGACTAGCGTATTCCAAGAGACCCAGTACTTC. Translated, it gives CSVPGTSVFQETQYF. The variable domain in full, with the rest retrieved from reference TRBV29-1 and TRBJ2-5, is SAVISQKPSRDICQRGTSLTIQCQVDSQVTMMFWYRQQPGQSLTLIATANQGSEATYESGFVIDKFPISRPNLTFSTLTVSNMSPEDSSIYLCSVPGTSVFQETQYFGPGTRLLVL.

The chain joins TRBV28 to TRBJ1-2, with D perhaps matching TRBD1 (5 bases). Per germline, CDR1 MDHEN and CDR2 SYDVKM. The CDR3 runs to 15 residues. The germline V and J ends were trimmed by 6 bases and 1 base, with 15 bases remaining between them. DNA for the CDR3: TGTGCCAGCAGAGCCTCGGACGGACATAACTATGGCTACACCTTC. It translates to CASRASDGHNYGYTF.

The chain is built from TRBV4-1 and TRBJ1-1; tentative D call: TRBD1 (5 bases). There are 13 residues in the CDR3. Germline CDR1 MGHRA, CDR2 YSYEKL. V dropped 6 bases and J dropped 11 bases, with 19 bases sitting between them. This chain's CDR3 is CASSQQDGARAFF. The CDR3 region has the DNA TGCGCCAGCAGTCAACAGGATGGGGCGCGCGCTTTCTTT.

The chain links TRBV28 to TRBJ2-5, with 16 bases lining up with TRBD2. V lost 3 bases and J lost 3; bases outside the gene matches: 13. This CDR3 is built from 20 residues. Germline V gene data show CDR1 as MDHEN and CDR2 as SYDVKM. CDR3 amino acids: CASSFYIPGLAGGIEETQYF. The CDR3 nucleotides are TGTGCCAGCAGTTTCTATATCCCGGGACTAGCGGGAGGGATCGAAGAGACCCAGTACTTC.